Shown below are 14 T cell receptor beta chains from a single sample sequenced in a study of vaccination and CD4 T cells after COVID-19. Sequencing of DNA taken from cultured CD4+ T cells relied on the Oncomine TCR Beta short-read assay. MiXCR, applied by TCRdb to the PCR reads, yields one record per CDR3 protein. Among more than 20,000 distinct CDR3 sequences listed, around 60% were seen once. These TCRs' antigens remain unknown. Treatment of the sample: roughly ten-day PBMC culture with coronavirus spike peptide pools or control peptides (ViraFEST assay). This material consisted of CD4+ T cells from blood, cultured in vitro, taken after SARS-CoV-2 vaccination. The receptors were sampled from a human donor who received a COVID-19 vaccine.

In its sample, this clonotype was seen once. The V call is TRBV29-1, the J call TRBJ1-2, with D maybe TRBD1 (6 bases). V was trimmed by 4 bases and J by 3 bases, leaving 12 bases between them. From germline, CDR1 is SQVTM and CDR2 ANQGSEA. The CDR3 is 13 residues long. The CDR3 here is CSVGGGEHYGYTF. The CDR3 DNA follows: TGCAGCGTTGGGGGGGGCGAGCACTATGGCTACACCTTC.

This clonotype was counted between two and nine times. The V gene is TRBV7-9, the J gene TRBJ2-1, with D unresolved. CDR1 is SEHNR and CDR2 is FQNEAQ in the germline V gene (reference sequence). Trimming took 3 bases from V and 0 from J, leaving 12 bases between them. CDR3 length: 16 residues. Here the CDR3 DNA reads TGTGCCAGCAGCTTCAAGGTTGGGGTCTCCTACAATGAGCAGTTCTTC. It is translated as CASSFKVGVSYNEQFF.

DNA for the CDR3: TGTGCCATCAGTGGCCAAACTAGCGGGGGGACGTCCTACGAGCAGTACTTC. Translated: CAISGQTSGGTSYEQYF. V usage is TRBV10-3 and J usage is TRBJ2-7, with 12 bases lining up with TRBD2. The germline gives CDR1 ENHRY, CDR2 SYGVKD. The J segment lost 1 base and the V segment lost 4 bases, leaving 8 bases of the junction unmatched. The CDR3 covers 17 residues.

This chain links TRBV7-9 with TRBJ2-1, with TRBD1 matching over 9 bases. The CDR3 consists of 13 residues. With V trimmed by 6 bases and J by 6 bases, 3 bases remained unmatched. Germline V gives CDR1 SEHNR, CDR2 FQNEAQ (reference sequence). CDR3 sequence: CASRGDRVNEQFF. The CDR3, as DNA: TGTGCCAGCAGAGGGGACAGGGTCAATGAGCAGTTCTTC.

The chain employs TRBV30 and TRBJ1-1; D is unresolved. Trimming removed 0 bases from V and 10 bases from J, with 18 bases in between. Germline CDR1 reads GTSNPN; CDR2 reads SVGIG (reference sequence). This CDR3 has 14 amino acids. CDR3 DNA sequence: TGTGCCTGGAGTGTAGGTTTCGATCCGGTAATAGCTTTCTTT. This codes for CAWSVGFDPVIAFF.

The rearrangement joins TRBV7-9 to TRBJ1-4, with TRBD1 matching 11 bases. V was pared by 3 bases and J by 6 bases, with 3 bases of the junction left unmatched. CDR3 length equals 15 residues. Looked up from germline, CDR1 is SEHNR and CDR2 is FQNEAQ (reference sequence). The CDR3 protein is CASSFTGQGDEKLFF. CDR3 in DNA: TGTGCCAGCAGCTTCACGGGACAGGGGGATGAAAAACTGTTTTTT.

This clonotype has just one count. CDR3 amino acids: CASSIRLAVDTGELFF. The DNA for the CDR3 is TGTGCCAGTAGTATACGACTAGCGGTTGACACCGGGGAGCTGTTTTTT. This chain uses TRBV19 with TRBJ2-2, with TRBD2 matching over 9 bases. Germline loops: CDR1 LNHDA, CDR2 SQIVND (reference sequence). The CDR3 is 16 amino acids. V lost 2 bases to trimming and J lost 3 bases; unmatched junction nucleotides: 4.

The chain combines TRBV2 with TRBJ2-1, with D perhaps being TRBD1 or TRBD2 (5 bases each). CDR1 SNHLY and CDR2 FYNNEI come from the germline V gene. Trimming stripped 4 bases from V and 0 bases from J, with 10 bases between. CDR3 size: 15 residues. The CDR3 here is CASSGGTGSYNEQFF. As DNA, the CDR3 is TGTGCCAGCAGTGGGGGGACGGGCTCCTACAATGAGCAGTTCTTC.

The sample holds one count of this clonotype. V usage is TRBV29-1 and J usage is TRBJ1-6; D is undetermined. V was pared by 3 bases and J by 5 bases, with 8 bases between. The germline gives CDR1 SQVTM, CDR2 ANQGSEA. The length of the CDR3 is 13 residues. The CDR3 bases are TGCAGCGTTGAGGTGGGGAATAATTCACCCCTCCACTTT. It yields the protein CSVEVGNNSPLHF.

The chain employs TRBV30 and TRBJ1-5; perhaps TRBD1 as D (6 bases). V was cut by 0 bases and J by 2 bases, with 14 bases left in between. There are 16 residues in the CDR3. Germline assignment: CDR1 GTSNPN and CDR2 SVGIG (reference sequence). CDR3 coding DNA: TGTGCCTGGAGTGTACCCCTGGGGGCGGGCAATCAGCCCCAGCATTTT. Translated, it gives CAWSVPLGAGNQPQHF.

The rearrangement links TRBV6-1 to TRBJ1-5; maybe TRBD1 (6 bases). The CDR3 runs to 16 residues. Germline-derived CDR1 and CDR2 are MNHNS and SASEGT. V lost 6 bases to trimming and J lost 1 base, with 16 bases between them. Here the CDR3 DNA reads TGTGCCAGCAGCCTTGACAGGACCTGGAGCAATCAGCCCCAGCATTTT. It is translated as CASSLDRTWSNQPQHF.

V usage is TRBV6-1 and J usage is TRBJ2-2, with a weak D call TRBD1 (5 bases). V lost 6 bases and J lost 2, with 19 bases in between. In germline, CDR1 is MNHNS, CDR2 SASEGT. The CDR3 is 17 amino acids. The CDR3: CASRRKGAHSNTGELFF. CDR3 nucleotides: TGTGCCAGCAGACGTAAAGGGGCCCATAGTAACACCGGGGAGCTGTTTTTT.

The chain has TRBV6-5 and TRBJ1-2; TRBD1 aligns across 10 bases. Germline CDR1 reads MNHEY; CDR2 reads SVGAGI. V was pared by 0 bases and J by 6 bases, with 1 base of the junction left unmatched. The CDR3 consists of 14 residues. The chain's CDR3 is CASSYSDRGDGYTF. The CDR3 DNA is TGTGCCAGCAGTTACTCGGACAGGGGGGATGGCTACACCTTC.

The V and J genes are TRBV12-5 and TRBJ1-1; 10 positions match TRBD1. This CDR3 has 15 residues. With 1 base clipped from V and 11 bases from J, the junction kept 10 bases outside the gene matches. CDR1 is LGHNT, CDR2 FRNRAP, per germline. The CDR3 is CASGLDPGQGQRAFF. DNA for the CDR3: TGTGCTAGTGGTTTGGACCCGGGACAGGGGCAAAGGGCTTTCTTT.